The source of this TCR beta chain is a study of cytomegalovirus exposure and HLA in healthy donors. Study results and limitations: Among TCR beta chains of equal frequency, HLA-associated ones were more clonally expanded in a later analysis. Among the CMV-associated chains, a few were confirmed in vitro as specific for CMV antigens. Reportedly, HLA-A and HLA-B alleles of most subjects were accurately predicted from TCR beta. Later analysis reportedly placed an Asian-associated ancestry cluster below the roughly 630-donor mean in N-insertions.

The PCR made use of 60 Vbeta and 13 Jbeta primers. Assay used: immunoSEQ multiplex PCR; TCRdb lists only in-frame clones, some missing. The sample yields around 150,000 clones, more than 80% seen once. CDR3 length equals 11 residues. The germline V gene has CDR1 MDHEN and CDR2 SYDVKM. V dropped 5 bases and J dropped 5 bases, with 3 bases sitting between them. Of note for this clone: Its antigen is currently unknown.

This chain uses TRBV28 with TRBJ2-2; no definite D call. The sample taken for sequencing was PBMCs. The sequence derives from a woman between 50 and 59 years old in good health and CMV-seronegative. The CDR3 region is CASSTTGELFF. CDR3 DNA sequence: TGTGCCAGCAGTACTACCGGGGAGCTGTTTTTT.